A selection of T cell receptor beta chains follows, all from one sample in a study of cytomegalovirus exposure and HLA in healthy donors. Sequencing was performed with immunoSEQ multiplex PCR; in TCRdb, only in-frame clones are kept and a portion is missing. The table has 100,000 to 150,000 clones, roughly 90% seen once. Sequencing was carried out using PBMCs. Every receptor here comes from a man under 40 in good health and CMV-seronegative. Each CDR3 is given without its conserved first and last residue.

v_call cdr3_aa
TRBV29-1 SVKSGDTEAF
TRBV6-5 ASSPAGTRREQY
TRBV27 ASRDTNQPQH
TRBV9 ASSVVGAITGELF
TRBV6-1 ASKGGQSVQPQH
TRBV6-5 ASSDDRVWREQY
TRBV18 ASSPPEVSGYT
TRBV2 ASSPTSGRGEQY
TRBV9 ASSVGGTSGSYEQY
TRBV10-3 AITDLDSLDYGYT
TRBV18 ASSSTGSPYGYT
TRBV18 ASSPPLWDRTVSNQPQH
TRBV7-9 ASSRPGQLTRLYGYT
TRBV13 ASSSDRGREAF
TRBV14 ASSQDLAGPWNVQF
TRBV6-6 ASRQGAYT
TRBV5-6 ASSLGRDKNIQY
TRBV6-5 ASTMWAGVENEQF
TRBV29-1 SAPLGDLTDTQY
TRBV5-6 ASSSRYEQY
TRBV4-3 ASSQQGTGAYEQY
TRBV9 ASSVEDRGYGYT
TRBV29-1 SVSTANTEAF
TRBV7-8 ASSLAPENSPLH
TRBV19 ASSLGQGPEQY
TRBV6-1 ASSEFPGDSNQPQH
TRBV5-1 ASSSGGTGEQY
TRBV9 ASSVDSSSYNEQF
TRBV27 ASRDRRVQDEQY
TRBV9 ASSVSGSGELF
TRBV29-1 SVRSGTASYEQY
TRBV18 ASLSNLAGEKLF
TRBV2 ASSADRVGAYNEQF
TRBV18 ASSPGTGGQETQY
TRBV11-2 ASRSGTASQETQY
TRBV11-2 ASSDVQVKQLREQY
TRBV7-9 ASSLGQLFGQY
TRBV6-5 ASSSRGRMNEAF
TRBV30 AWSVQQGGNQPQH
TRBV5-1 ASSLGFGTSGYNEQF
TRBV5-5 ASSSPGQGAYEQY
TRBV6-5 ASSLSQGARNTIY
TRBV5-5 ASSQGLLSNQPQH
TRBV10-3 AIGDNNQPQH
TRBV5-1 ASSSLVSSDTQY
TRBV7-9 ASSAPGTPYGYT